This entry features one T cell receptor (beta chain) sequence. This sample is drawn from a study of cytomegalovirus exposure and HLA in healthy donors. This PCR relied on a set of 60 Vbeta primers and 13 Jbeta primers. Some clones are missing from TCRdb's copy, which holds only in-frame ones; the method was immunoSEQ multiplex PCR. This table holds 190,000 or so clones, roughly 80% found once. The specimen was PBMCs. The TCR was taken from a boy younger than 18 in good health and CMV-seronegative.

CDR3 sequence reads: CASSPPGGGYTF. In nucleotides, the CDR3 is TGTGCCAGCAGCCCCCCGGGGGGTGGCTACACCTTC. The chain links TRBV5-6 to TRBJ1-2; D is possibly TRBD1 (5 bases). Germline V CDR1 and CDR2: SGHDT, YYEEEE. V lost 4 bases and J 7 bases, leaving 11 bases between the germline ends. The CDR3 covers 12 residues.